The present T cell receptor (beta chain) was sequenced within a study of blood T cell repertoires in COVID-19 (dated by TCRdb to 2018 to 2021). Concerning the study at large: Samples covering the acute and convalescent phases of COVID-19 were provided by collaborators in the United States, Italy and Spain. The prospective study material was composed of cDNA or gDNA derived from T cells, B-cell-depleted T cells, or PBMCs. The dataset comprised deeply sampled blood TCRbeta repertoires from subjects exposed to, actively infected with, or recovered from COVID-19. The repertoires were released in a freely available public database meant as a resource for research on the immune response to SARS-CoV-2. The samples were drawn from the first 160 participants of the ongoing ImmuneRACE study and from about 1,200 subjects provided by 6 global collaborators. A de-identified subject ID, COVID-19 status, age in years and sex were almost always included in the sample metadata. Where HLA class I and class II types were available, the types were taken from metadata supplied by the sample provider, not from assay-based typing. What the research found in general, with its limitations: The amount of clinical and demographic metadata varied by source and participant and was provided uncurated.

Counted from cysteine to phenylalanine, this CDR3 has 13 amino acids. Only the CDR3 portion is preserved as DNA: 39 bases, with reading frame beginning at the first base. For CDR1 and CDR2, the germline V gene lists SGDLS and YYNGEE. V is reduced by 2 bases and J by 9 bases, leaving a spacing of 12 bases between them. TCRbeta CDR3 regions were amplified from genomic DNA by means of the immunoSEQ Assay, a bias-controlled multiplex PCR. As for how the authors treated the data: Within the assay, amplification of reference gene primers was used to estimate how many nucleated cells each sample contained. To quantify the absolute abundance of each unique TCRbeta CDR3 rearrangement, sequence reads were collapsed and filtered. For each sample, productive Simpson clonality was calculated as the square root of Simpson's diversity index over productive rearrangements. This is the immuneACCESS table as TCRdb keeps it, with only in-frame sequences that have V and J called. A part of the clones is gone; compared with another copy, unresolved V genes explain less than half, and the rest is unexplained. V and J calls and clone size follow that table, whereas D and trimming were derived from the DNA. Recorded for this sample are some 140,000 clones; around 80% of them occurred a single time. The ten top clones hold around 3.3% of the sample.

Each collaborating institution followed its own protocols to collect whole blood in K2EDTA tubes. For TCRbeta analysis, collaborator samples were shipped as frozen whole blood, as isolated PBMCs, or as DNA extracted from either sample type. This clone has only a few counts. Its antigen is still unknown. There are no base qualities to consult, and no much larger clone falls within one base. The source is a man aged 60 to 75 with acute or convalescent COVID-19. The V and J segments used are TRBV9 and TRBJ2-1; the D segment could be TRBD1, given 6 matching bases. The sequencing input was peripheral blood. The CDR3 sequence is CASSVNQGTEQFF. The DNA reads TGTGCCAGCAGCGTTAACCAGGGGACTGAGCAGTTCTTC.